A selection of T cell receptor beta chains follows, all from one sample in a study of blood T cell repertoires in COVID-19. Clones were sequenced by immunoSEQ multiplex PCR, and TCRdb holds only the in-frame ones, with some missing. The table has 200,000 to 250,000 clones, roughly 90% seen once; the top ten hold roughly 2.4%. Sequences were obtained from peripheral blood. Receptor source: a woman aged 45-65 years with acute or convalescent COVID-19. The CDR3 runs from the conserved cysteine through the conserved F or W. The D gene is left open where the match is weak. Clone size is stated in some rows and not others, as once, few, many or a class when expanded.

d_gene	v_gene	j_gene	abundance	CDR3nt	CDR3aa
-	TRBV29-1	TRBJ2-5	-	TGCAGCGGCGGGACAGAGACCCAGTACTTC	CSGGTETQYF
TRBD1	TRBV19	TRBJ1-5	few	TGTGCCAGTATGGACAGGGGGTTTCTGCCCCAGCATTTT	CASMDRGFLPQHF
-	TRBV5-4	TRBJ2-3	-	TGTGCCAGCAGCTTTCGGGATGGCACAGATACGCAGTATTTT	CASSFRDGTDTQYF
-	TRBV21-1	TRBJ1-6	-	TGTGCCAGCAGCGGAGGGGATAATTCACCCCTCCACTTT	CASSGGDNSPLHF
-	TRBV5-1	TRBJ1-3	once	TGCGCCAGCAGCTTGACAGGGCTCGGAAACACCATATATTTT	CASSLTGLGNTIYF
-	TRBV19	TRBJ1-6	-	TGTGCCAGTAGTCTAGGACTCCTCGCGGGTAATTCACCCCTCCACTTT	CASSLGLLAGNSPLHF
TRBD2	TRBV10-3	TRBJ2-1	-	TGTGCCATCAGTGACCGAAGCGGGGGGTCGGGAAATGAGCAGTTCTTC	CAISDRSGGSGNEQFF
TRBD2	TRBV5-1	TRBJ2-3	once	TGCGCCAGCAGCTCCCAGACTAGCGGGGGCACAGATACGCAGTATTTT	CASSSQTSGGTDTQYF
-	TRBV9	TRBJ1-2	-	TGTGCCAGCAGCGTAGAAACAGGGAGTTTTGGCTACACCTTC	CASSVETGSFGYTF
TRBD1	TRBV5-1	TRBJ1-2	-	TGCGCCAGCAGCCACGGACAGGGGGCTCTTGAAGGCTACACCTTC	CASSHGQGALEGYTF
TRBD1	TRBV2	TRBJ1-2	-	TGTGCCAGCAGTGCCGGGACAGGGAGTGGCTACACCTTC	CASSAGTGSGYTF
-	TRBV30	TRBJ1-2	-	TGTGCCTGGAGCCGGGAGCGGATTTCAGCTAACTATGGCTACACCTTC	CAWSRERISANYGYTF
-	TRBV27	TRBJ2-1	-	TGTGCCAGCAGTTTTTCTCCTTACAATGAGCAGTTCTTC	CASSFSPYNEQFF
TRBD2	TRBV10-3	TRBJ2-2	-	TGTGCCATCAGTGACGGGACTAGCGCGAACACCGGGGAGCTGTTTTTT	CAISDGTSANTGELFF
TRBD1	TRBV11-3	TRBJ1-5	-	TGTGCCAGCAGCTTAGATCCCGGGACAGACCAGCATTTT	CASSLDPGTDQHF
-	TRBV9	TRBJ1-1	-	TGTGCCAGCAGCCCCCGGCCAGGGGTGAACACTGAAGCTTTCTTT	CASSPRPGVNTEAFF
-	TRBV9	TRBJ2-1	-	TGTGCCAGCTCCGCATTGGGCAGCCACAATGAGCAGTTCTTC	CASSALGSHNEQFF
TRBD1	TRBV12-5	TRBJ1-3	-	TGTGCTAGTGGTTCGGGACAGAGCTCTGGAAACACCATATATTTT	CASGSGQSSGNTIYF
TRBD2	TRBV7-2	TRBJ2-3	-	TGTGCCAGCAGCCCCTTCATAAGGGGACTAGCGGGAACCACAGATACGCAGTATTTT	CASSPFIRGLAGTTDTQYF
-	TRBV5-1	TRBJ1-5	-	TGCGCCAGCAGCTTGGGGGAGTTCTTGAGTAGCAATCAGCCCCAGCATTTT	CASSLGEFLSSNQPQHF
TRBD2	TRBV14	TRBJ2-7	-	TGTGCCAGCAGCCGGACTAGCGGGAGTTACGAGCAGTACTTC	CASSRTSGSYEQYF
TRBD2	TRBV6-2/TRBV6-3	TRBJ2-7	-	TGTGCCAGCAGTCACTGGATGACTAGCGGGAGGGCCTCGTACTCCTACGAGCAGTACTTC	CASSHWMTSGRASYSYEQYF
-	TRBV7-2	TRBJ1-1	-	TGTGCCAGCAGCCTCAGGCACGGGGTCACTGAAGCTTTCTTT	CASSLRHGVTEAFF
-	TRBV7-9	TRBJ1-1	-	TGTGCCAGCAGCATACAGGGAATAGAAGCTTTCTTT	CASSIQGIEAFF
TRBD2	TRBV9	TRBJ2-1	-	TGTGCCAGCAGCTTCCCGGGGGCGGGAGGGCCTGGGAATGAGCAGTTCTTC	CASSFPGAGGPGNEQFF
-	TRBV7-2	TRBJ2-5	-	TGTGCCAGCAGCCCCGGGACTTGGCAAGAGACCCAGTACTTC	CASSPGTWQETQYF
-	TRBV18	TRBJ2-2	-	TGTGCCAGCTCACAACCGGGACAGAACACCGGGGAGCTGTTTTTT	CASSQPGQNTGELFF
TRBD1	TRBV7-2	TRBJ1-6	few	TGTGCCAGCAGCCCACAGGGGGGGTCCTATAATTCACCCCTCCACTTT	CASSPQGGSYNSPLHF
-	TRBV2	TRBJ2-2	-	TGTGCCAGCAGTGTAATTAACAGGAACACCGGGGAGCTGTTTTTT	CASSVINRNTGELFF